This TCR beta chain was captured by sequencing in a study of T cells in Graves' hyperthyroidism and ophthalmopathy. Whole-study findings and limits: Most expanded thyroid clonotypes above 0.001 recurred in blood.

With regard to this clonotype: The antigen is unknown.

The authors deemed Graves' hyperthyroidism stable absent ophthalmopathy progression within 18 months. Not enrolled were patients with uncontrolled infection, other autoimmune disease, pregnancy or lactation. Clinicians diagnosed patients from clinical symptoms, serum thyroxine and TRAb, thyroid ultrasound and orbital computed tomography. Using RNA transcripts as the source, TCR beta CDR3 regions were amplified. Initially, a first-round RT-PCR of the TCR CDR3 employed the HTBI primer set. TCRdb itself ran the multiplex PCR reads through MiXCR, one entry per CDR3 protein. The sample holds around 580,000 distinct CDR3 sequences, under 60% seen once. The receptor's source is a woman in her late teens or twenties with Graves' hyperthyroidism. The specimen sequenced was peripheral blood or thyroid tissue (not recorded which).

The CDR3, as DNA: TGTGCCAGCAGTCTAGTCCCGGGACAGGGGGTACCTAATGAAAAACTGTTTTTT. This encodes CASSLVPGQGVPNEKLFF. The chain joins TRBV7-8 to TRBJ1-4, with TRBD1 identical over 11 bases. Losses at the gene ends were 6 bases for V and 3 bases for J; bases not matched to a gene: 12. This CDR3 has 18 residues. The V gene's germline CDR1 is SGHVS and CDR2 FQNEAQ.